The 3 T cell receptor beta chains given below trace back to one sample, sequenced in a study of a mutant IDH1 vaccine in newly diagnosed glioma. The table came from immunoSEQ multiplex PCR; TCRdb's copy has only in-frame clones and leaves some out. The sample yields some 51,000 clones, around 80% seen once. Their specific antigens are unknown. Documented time point: week 5, during vaccination. Each vaccine dose was 300 ug of mutant IDH1 20-mer peptide, with topical imiquimod. This specimen consisted of PBMCs, obtained from a glioma patient whose treatment included an IDH1 peptide vaccine. The receptors derive from a man over 45 with glioma.

The chain recombines TRBV6-5 with TRBJ1-2; no reliable D call. V was trimmed by 0 bases and J by 7 bases, leaving 6 bases between them. CDR3 length: 12 residues. Germline V gene sequence: CDR1 MNHEY, CDR2 SVGAGI. This CDR3 reads CASSYSRGGYTF. Written as DNA, the CDR3 is TGTGCCAGCAGTTACTCCCGAGGTGGCTACACCTTC.

This chain joins TRBV19 and TRBJ1-3; the match to TRBD1 covers 8 bases. The CDR3 runs to 14 residues. Per the germline V gene, CDR1 is LNHDA and CDR2 is SQIVND (reference sequence). V shed 7 bases, J shed 3 bases, and the junction held 5 bases outside the gene matches. CDR3 nucleotides: TGTGCCAGTACGACGACAGGGGTTGGAAACACCATATATTTT. Translating gives CASTTTGVGNTIYF. The whole variable domain, filled in from reference TRBV19 and TRBJ1-3, reads DGGITQSPKYLFRKEGQNVTLSCEQNLNHDAMYWYRQDPGQGLRLIYYSQIVNDFQKGDIAEGYSVSREKKESFPLTVTSAQKNPTAFYLCASTTTGVGNTIYFGEGSWLTVV.

The J gene is TRBJ2-7, the V gene TRBV6-5, with 10 bases matching TRBD2. The CDR3 length is 15 residues. Germline-derived CDR1 and CDR2 are MNHEY and SVGAGI. The ends lost 6 bases at V and 1 base at J; junction bases unmatched: 6. The CDR3 DNA sequence: TGTGCCAGCAGACCTTATAGCGGGGGGTCCTACGAGCAGTACTTC. The encoded protein is CASRPYSGGSYEQYF.